This is a list of T cell receptor beta chains from one sample in a study of shared clonotypes between healthy human individuals. TCRdb's table, derived via immunoSEQ multiplex PCR, lists solely in-frame clones and lacks some. The sample has around 2,000,000 clones; about 95% are singletons. The specimen was naive CD8+ T cells sorted from blood. Receptors were obtained from a man younger than 35 in good health. CDR3s include the opening cysteine and the closing phenylalanine or tryptophan. A D gene is named only where the DNA matches it firmly. Where a row states a size, it is once, few, many or the class of an expanded clone; other rows omit it.

-	TRBV28	TRBJ2-5	-	TGTGCCAGCAGCCCGCGACCACCCAAAGAGACCCAGTACTTC	CASSPRPPKETQYF
-	TRBV6-1	TRBJ2-7	-	TGTGCCAGCAGTGAAGACTCTAGAGGGGCACCCTACGAGCAGTACTTC	CASSEDSRGAPYEQYF
-	TRBV11-3	TRBJ2-1	-	TGTGCCAGCAGCTTAGATCCGAGCTCCTACAATGAGCAGTTCTTC	CASSLDPSSYNEQFF
-	TRBV4-3	TRBJ2-7	-	TGCGCCAGCAGCAAGAGAATTAGCTCCTACGAGCAGTACTTC	CASSKRISSYEQYF
TRBD1	TRBV4-1	TRBJ2-3	-	TGCGCCAGCAGCCAATCAGGGGGCTTCACAGATACGCAGTATTTT	CASSQSGGFTDTQYF
-	TRBV28	TRBJ2-7	-	TGTGCCAGCAGTTTACCCGGGGGAGCCTACGAGCAGTACTTC	CASSLPGGAYEQYF
-	TRBV2	TRBJ2-7	-	TGTGCCAGCAGTGTGGGTTTTGGAGCCTACGAGCAGTACTTC	CASSVGFGAYEQYF
TRBD1	TRBV14	TRBJ1-1	-	TGTGCCAGCAGCGAAGTTATCGGGACAGGGACTGAAGCTTTCTTT	CASSEVIGTGTEAFF
-	TRBV10-3	TRBJ1-2	-	TGTGCCATCAGTGAGTCGAATCATTGGGCGAACTATGGCTACACCTTC	CAISESNHWANYGYTF
TRBD1	TRBV25-1	TRBJ2-3	-	TGTGCCAGCAGTGATATAAGGGGGCGCGACTCTAGCACAGATACGCAGTATTTT	CASSDIRGRDSSTDTQYF
-	TRBV5-4	TRBJ1-1	-	TGTGCCAGCAGCTTGAACGCAGGCATTACTGAAGCTTTCTTT	CASSLNAGITEAFF
TRBD1	TRBV11-2	TRBJ2-1	-	TGTGCCAGCAGCCTCCGGACAGGGTTTACTGAGCAGTTCTTC	CASSLRTGFTEQFF
-	TRBV5-6	TRBJ1-1	-	TGTGCCAGCAGCTCGTCCTGGGACACTGAAGCTTTCTTT	CASSSSWDTEAFF
-	TRBV4-3	TRBJ2-7	-	TGCGCCAGCAGCCAAGATCGTGCGACGTACGAGCAGTACTTC	CASSQDRATYEQYF
TRBD2	TRBV7-6	TRBJ2-7	-	TGTGCCAGCAGCACGGGACTAGCGGGTGGCGAGCAGTACTTC	CASSTGLAGGEQYF
-	TRBV9	TRBJ2-7	-	TGTGCCAGCAGCGTAGATTGGCGGGGTGCCTACGAGCAGTACTTC	CASSVDWRGAYEQYF
-	TRBV7-9	TRBJ2-7	-	TGTGCCAGCAGCCCGGACACTCGGGGTAGTCTAGAGCAGTACTTC	CASSPDTRGSLEQYF
-	TRBV5-4	TRBJ1-1	once	TGTGCCAGCAGCCCCGTTCCGAACACTGAAGCTTTCTTT	CASSPVPNTEAFF
-	TRBV29-1	TRBJ2-3	-	TGCAGCGCCCAAGGCCCACCAGATACGCAGTATTTT	CSAQGPPDTQYF
TRBD2	TRBV4-1	TRBJ2-3	-	TGCGCCAGCAGCCCTCGCCTAGCGGGAGTCGCAGATACGCAGTATTTT	CASSPRLAGVADTQYF
-	TRBV7-8	TRBJ2-7	-	TGTGCCAGCAGCTTACGTAGGGCAGGGCCTTTGCCTTTTGACGAGCAGTACTTC	CASSLRRAGPLPFDEQYF
-	TRBV30	TRBJ1-1	few	TGTGCCTGGAGTGAAGAGGGCACCACTGAAGCTTTCTTT	CAWSEEGTTEAFF
-	TRBV27	TRBJ1-4	-	TGTGCCAGCAGTTTATACACTAGCGAAAAACTGTTTTTT	CASSLYTSEKLFF
TRBD1	TRBV6-5	TRBJ2-2	-	TGTGCCAGCAGAACGACAGGGGGCGAGGCCGGGGAGCTGTTTTTT	CASRTTGGEAGELFF
TRBD1	TRBV9	TRBJ2-5	-	TGTGCCAGCAGCGGGGGACAGGGTGCTACGGAGACCCAGTACTTC	CASSGGQGATETQYF
-	TRBV2	TRBJ2-3	-	TGTGCCGGAACCACGGAAAGGATGGATACGCAGTATTTT	CAGTTERMDTQYF
-	TRBV15	TRBJ1-6	-	TGTGCCACCAGCGATCTGCTTTCCAATTCACCCCTCCACTTT	CATSDLLSNSPLHF
-	TRBV25-1	TRBJ1-1	-	TGTGCCAGCAGTGAATGGGGCGTAGGGACTGAAGCTTTCTTT	CASSEWGVGTEAFF
-	TRBV9	TRBJ1-2	few	TGTGCCAGCAGCGTAGAGCGGACAGCGGTTTATGGCTACACCTTC	CASSVERTAVYGYTF
TRBD1	TRBV30	TRBJ1-2	-	TGTGCCTGGAGGCCTGGACAGGGCGGTGGCTACACCTTC	CAWRPGQGGGYTF
TRBD2	TRBV9	TRBJ2-3	-	TGTGCCAGCAGCCTAGCGGGAGAGACTTTCCGGGATACGCAGTATTTT	CASSLAGETFRDTQYF
-	TRBV28	TRBJ2-2	-	TGTGCCAGCAGTAAGACAACCACCGGGGAGCTGTTTTTT	CASSKTTTGELFF
-	TRBV13	TRBJ1-1	-	TGTGCCAGCAGCCTCCCTTCGCAGGGGACTGAAGCTTTCTTT	CASSLPSQGTEAFF
-	TRBV6-6	TRBJ2-5	once	TGTGCCAGCAGTTACGTTGGGGAGTTGGAGACCCAGTACTTC	CASSYVGELETQYF
TRBD2	TRBV9	TRBJ2-1	-	TGTGCCAGCAGCTTAACTAGCGGAAGCTCCTACAATGAGCAGTTCTTC	CASSLTSGSSYNEQFF
TRBD2	TRBV27	TRBJ2-7	-	TGTGCCAGCAGACCACTAGCGAGTGAATCCTACGAGCAGTACTTC	CASRPLASESYEQYF
TRBD1	TRBV4-1	TRBJ1-6	-	TGCGCCAGCAGCCAAATAACGTCACCGAGGGGGCTTAATTCACCCCTCCACTTT	CASSQITSPRGLNSPLHF
-	TRBV5-4	TRBJ1-1	-	TGTGCCAGCAGGTGGGGGGAGGACACTGAAGCTTTCTTT	CASRWGEDTEAFF
TRBD1	TRBV30	TRBJ1-1	once	TGTGCCTGGGAAACAGGGGGGAGCACTGAAGCTTTCTTT	CAWETGGSTEAFF
-	TRBV30	TRBJ2-3	-	TGTGCCTGGAGTCCCGCAGACGATACGCAGTATTTT	CAWSPADDTQYF
-	TRBV6-1	TRBJ2-2	-	TGTGCCAGCAGTGGGTTGACAGGGAGGGTAGCCGGGGAGCTGTTTTTT	CASSGLTGRVAGELFF
-	TRBV9	TRBJ2-1	-	TGTGCCAGCAGCGTAGTCGGCTCGGTCGGGTTGGGCAATGAGCAGTTCTTC	CASSVVGSVGLGNEQFF
-	TRBV7-9	TRBJ2-3	-	TGTGCCAGCAGCCACGGACCTAGCACAGATACGCAGTATTTT	CASSHGPSTDTQYF
TRBD1	TRBV28	TRBJ2-7	-	TGTGCCAGCAGTTTAACAGGGGTCCTCTCCTACGAGCAGTACTTC	CASSLTGVLSYEQYF
-	TRBV6-5	TRBJ1-6	-	TGTGCCAGCAGTACCGGGGGTATGAATTCACCCCTCCACTTT	CASSTGGMNSPLHF
-	TRBV19	TRBJ1-6	few	TGTGCCAGTAGTATGCCCATATTGAATTCACCCCTCCACTTT	CASSMPILNSPLHF
-	TRBV28	TRBJ1-6	-	TGTGCCAGCAGCCAGGACTATAATAATTCACCCCTCCACTTT	CASSQDYNNSPLHF
-	TRBV10-3	TRBJ1-2	-	TGTGCCATCAGTCAGACGGAGGTCTTCTATGGCTACACCTTC	CAISQTEVFYGYTF
-	TRBV7-2	TRBJ2-4	-	TGTGCCAGCAGCTTACGACTGGTTGAGGTAGCCAAAAACATTCAGTACTTC	CASSLRLVEVAKNIQYF
-	TRBV10-1	TRBJ2-3	-	TGCGCCAGGAGGGGCGGACGCACAGATACGCAGTATTTT	CARRGGRTDTQYF
TRBD2	TRBV27	TRBJ2-3	once	TGTGCCAGCAGGCCCCCAGCGGGAATACTCACAGATACGCAGTATTTT	CASRPPAGILTDTQYF
-	TRBV7-7	TRBJ2-5	-	TGTGCTAGTGCTTCGGGGTACCAAGAGACCCAGTACTTC	CASASGYQETQYF
-	TRBV7-9	TRBJ1-1	-	TGTGCCAGCAGCCTACAGAGCACTGAAGCTTTCTTT	CASSLQSTEAFF
-	TRBV30	TRBJ2-7	-	TGTGCCTGGAGTCCACGGACTGGCTCCTACGAGCAGTACTTC	CAWSPRTGSYEQYF
TRBD1	TRBV7-3	TRBJ1-2	-	TGTGCCAGCAGCTTAGGTGACAGGGATGGCTACACCTTC	CASSLGDRDGYTF
-	TRBV28	TRBJ2-5	-	TGTGCCAGCAGTTTATGGGGACCCTTCGAGACCCAGTACTTC	CASSLWGPFETQYF
TRBD1	TRBV4-2	TRBJ1-2	-	TGTGCCAGCAAGTTGACAGGGACTGACGGCTACACCTTC	CASKLTGTDGYTF